The source of this T cell receptor (beta chain) is a study of blood T cell repertoires in COVID-19. The wider study: T cells, B-cell-depleted T cells, or PBMCs supplied cDNA or gDNA.

This CDR3 comprises 14 residues. The germline V gene encodes CDR1 SGHRS and CDR2 YFSETQ. Trimming removed 6 bases at V and 5 bases at J, with 14 bases between. How the authors handled the data: Counts of nucleated cells, estimated from reference gene primer amplification, were obtained. The repertoire was sequenced with immunoSEQ multiplex PCR; TCRdb's copy has only in-frame clones and lacks some. V and J calls and clone size are copied from that table; D and trimming were computed from the DNA. The sample includes about 210,000 clones, approximately 84% of them seen just once. The chain uses TRBV5-1 and TRBJ2-2; TRBD2 is a possible D gene (5 bases). The sample consisted of peripheral blood. This sequence originates from a woman of 80 years or more with COVID-19, enrolled during active disease. The CDR3 sequence is CASMKVSGTGELFF. CDR3 DNA: TGCGCCAGCATGAAGGTTTCGGGGACCGGGGAGCTGTTTTTT.